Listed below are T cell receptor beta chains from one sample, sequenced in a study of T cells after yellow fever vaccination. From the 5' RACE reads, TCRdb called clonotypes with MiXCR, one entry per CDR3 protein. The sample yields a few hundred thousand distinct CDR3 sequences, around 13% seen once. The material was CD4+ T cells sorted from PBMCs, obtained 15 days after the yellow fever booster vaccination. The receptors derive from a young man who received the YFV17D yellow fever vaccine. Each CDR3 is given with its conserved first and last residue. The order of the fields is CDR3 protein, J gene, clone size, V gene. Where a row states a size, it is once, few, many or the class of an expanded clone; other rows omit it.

CASSSYYRGRTGELFF	TRBJ2-2	few	TRBV11-2
CASSLSQGNYNEQFF	TRBJ2-1	few	TRBV5-1
CASSLVGGLDTQYF	TRBJ2-3	few	TRBV7-2
CVSSPLGGTSGVNEQFF	TRBJ2-1	.	TRBV7-9
CASSLVGTVGADTQYF	TRBJ2-3	many	TRBV7-2
CASSHEGSGYTF	TRBJ1-2	.	TRBV5-1
CASSLWGGGNQPQHF	TRBJ1-5	few	TRBV7-2
CAISDLDRGDYEQYF	TRBJ2-7	.	TRBV10-3
CASSLSRGAVDEQYF	TRBJ2-7	few	TRBV5-1
CASSADYPLYNEQFF	TRBJ2-1	few	TRBV19
CASSNLGQADTEAFF	TRBJ1-1	once	TRBV18
CASSPPGTKSYEQYF	TRBJ2-7	many	TRBV18
CASSPPVGKRAEQYF	TRBJ2-7	.	TRBV18
CSASRGTWGEKLFF	TRBJ1-4	.	TRBV20-1
CASSKNQGAGELFF	TRBJ2-2	few	TRBV7-3
CATGTGAFSTDTQYF	TRBJ2-3	many	TRBV24-1
CASSQVAGDTDTQYF	TRBJ2-3	.	TRBV4-1
CASSLRTGNTGELFF	TRBJ2-2	many	TRBV7-9
CSGSQAGGPNEQFF	TRBJ2-1	.	TRBV29-1
CASRKGLADTDTQYF	TRBJ2-3	.	TRBV5-1
CATSRGGRGLEKDTQYF	TRBJ2-3	few	TRBV15
CASSEQGSRDTQYF	TRBJ2-3	.	TRBV25-1
CSARDRHVYNEQFF	TRBJ2-1	.	TRBV20-1
CSVAGTSGVDTQYF	TRBJ2-3	few	TRBV29-1
CASSYRNKETQYF	TRBJ2-5	.	TRBV6-2/TRBV6-3
CASSGVGQPQHF	TRBJ1-5	.	TRBV12-3/TRBV12-4
CAIGQGKEETQYF	TRBJ2-5	.	TRBV6-2/TRBV6-3
CASMGQGEIEAFF	TRBJ1-1	few	TRBV2
CGVEARNYGYTF	TRBJ1-2	once	TRBV29-1
CASSSTGPLANEKLFF	TRBJ1-4	.	TRBV5-1
CVSNAQVETEAFF	TRBJ1-1	few	TRBV10-2
CASSYGQGPDTQYF	TRBJ2-3	.	TRBV6-6
CASSDRGNYGYTF	TRBJ1-2	few	TRBV12-3/TRBV12-4